This note documents a single TCR beta chain sequence. The antigen is undetermined. Unique molecular identifiers were incorporated during preparation of the TCRbeta library. From the PCR reads, TCRdb called clonotypes with MiXCR, one entry per CDR3 protein. Among around 300,000 distinct CDR3 sequences listed, around a tenth were seen once. Germline assignment: CDR1 LNHDA and CDR2 SQIVND (reference sequence). The CDR3 length is 14 residues. Trimming took off 2 bases at V and 0 bases at J, with 7 bases between the two ends. The data derive from a study of T-cell reconstitution after alpha-beta-depleted transplantation in children. Findings of the study overall: The study reportedly traced alpha-beta T cells about two months after transplant to several hundred expanded graft clones.

This chain connects TRBV19 to TRBJ1-1, with D maybe TRBD1 (5 bases). The receptor was isolated from a boy younger than two with acute myeloid leukemia, due to receive a stem cell transplant. Sequencing was performed on PBMCs, taken before TCRalphabeta/CD19-depleted stem cell transplant. This chain's CDR3 is CASSIRGLNTEAFF. CDR3 nucleotide sequence: TGTGCCAGTAGTATAAGGGGTCTGAACACTGAAGCTTTCTTT.